This T cell receptor (beta chain) is from a study of Graves' ophthalmopathy and Graves' hyperthyroidism. Amplification of the TCR beta CDR3 regions used RNA transcripts (as template). The library came from an HTBI-primed first-round RT-PCR and a second-round multiplex PCR. MiXCR, applied by TCRdb to the multiplex PCR reads, yields one record per CDR3 protein. Of 740,000 or so distinct CDR3 sequences listed, 40% were seen once; the top ten hold roughly 46%. In germline, CDR1 is SEHNR, CDR2 FQNEAQ (reference sequence). The CDR3 runs to 15 residues. V gave up 5 bases and J gave up 3 bases; unmatched junction bases: 4.

This receptor was taken from an adult man with Graves' ophthalmopathy. This rearrangement joins TRBV7-9 to TRBJ2-7; the match to TRBD2 covers 13 bases. The material sequenced was peripheral blood. The CDR3: CASSPGTSGNYEQYF. The CDR3 DNA follows: TGTGCCAGCAGCCCGGGGACTAGCGGGAACTACGAGCAGTACTTC. Together with reference TRBV7-9 and TRBJ2-7, the CDR3 gives the full variable domain: DTGVSQNPRHKITKRGQNVTFRCDPISEHNRLYWYRQTLGQGPEFLTYFQNEAQLEKSRLLSDRFSAERPKGSFSTLEIQRTEQGDSAMYLCASSPGTSGNYEQYFGPGTRLTVT.